This TCR beta chain emerged from a study of response to subunit inactivated influenza vaccine. The CDR3 totals 15 residues. The V end lost 7 bases, the J end lost 2 bases, and 18 bases lay between the germline ends. TCRdb re-called the RT-PCR reads through MiXCR, storing one row per CDR3 protein. This sample carries hundreds of thousands of distinct CDR3 sequences, approximately 7.7% of them seen once, and the ten largest clones take approximately 12%. V usage is TRBV12-3 or TRBV12-4 and J usage is TRBJ2-7, with D tentatively TRBD1 or TRBD2 (6 bases each). The sample in question was PBMCs from blood, obtained about 24 months after vaccination. The receptor's source is a man aged 50-75 years who received an inactivated influenza vaccine. As DNA, the CDR3 is TGTGCCAGCACTCAAGGGGGACTGGGGGCCTACGAGCAGTACTTC. Its protein is CASTQGGLGAYEQYF.